The 11 T cell receptor beta chains given below trace back to one sample, sequenced in a study of blood T cell repertoires in COVID-19. TCRdb's table, derived via immunoSEQ multiplex PCR, lists solely in-frame clones and lacks some. The sample lists more than 110,000 clones; more than 65% were seen once. Sequenced: peripheral blood. The receptors were sampled from a woman in her sixties or seventies with acute or convalescent COVID-19.

V usage is TRBV28 and J usage is TRBJ2-7; TRBD2 matches 11 bases. Germline V lookup: CDR1 MDHEN, CDR2 SYDVKM. The J segment lost 5 bases and the V segment lost 3 bases, leaving 6 bases of the junction unmatched. The CDR3 consists of 15 residues. The CDR3 bases are TGTGCCAGCAGTTTCCCCCTAGCGGGAGGTGACGAGCAGTACTTC. Amino acids: CASSFPLAGGDEQYF.

V is TRBV27 and J is TRBJ1-5, with no clear D. Germline V gives CDR1 MNHEY, CDR2 SMNVEV (reference sequence). The CDR3 is 12 amino acids. V was pared by 5 bases and J by 3 bases, with 5 bases between. CDR3 sequence reads: CASSPVNQPQHF. In DNA, the CDR3 is TGTGCCAGCAGTCCCGTCAATCAGCCCCAGCATTTT.

The CDR3 sequence is CASSSTGVYEQYF. In nucleotides, the CDR3 is TGTGCCAGCAGCTCAACAGGGGTGTACGAGCAGTACTTC. V gene TRBV7-6 combines with J gene TRBJ2-7; 7 bases agree with TRBD1. The CDR3 is 13 residues long. J lost 4 bases, V lost 4 bases, and 4 bases had no gene match. Germline V gives CDR1 SGHVS, CDR2 FNYEAQ.

The chain employs TRBV20-1 and TRBJ2-5, with TRBD1 identical over 10 bases. Germline CDR1 reads DFQATT; CDR2 reads SNEGSKA (reference sequence). Germline trimming cut 3 bases from V and 7 bases from J; bases unmatched to any gene: 8. The CDR3 consists of 14 residues. Here the CDR3 DNA reads TGCAGTGCTAGTCGTTTGGACAGGGGGGGGACCCAGTACTTC. Protein: CSASRLDRGGTQYF.

The rearrangement uses TRBV5-1 and TRBJ2-7; D might be TRBD1 (6 bases). This CDR3 has 12 amino acids. Germline V gene sequence: CDR1 SGHRS, CDR2 YFSETQ. Trimming cost V 4 bases and J 2 bases, with 7 bases left between them. The CDR3 nucleotides read TGCGCCAGCAGCCGGGACACCTACGAGCAGTACTTC. This codes for CASSRDTYEQYF.

The chain joins TRBV7-6 to TRBJ2-7; no firm D call. V lost 5 bases to trimming and J lost 5 bases, with 7 bases between them. The CDR3 totals 11 residues. Germline assignment: CDR1 SGHVS and CDR2 FNYEAQ. CDR3 sequence: CASSPLHEQYF. The CDR3 bases are TGTGCCAGCAGCCCTCTCCACGAGCAGTACTTC. Full variable domain (remainder filled in from reference TRBV7-6 and TRBJ2-7): GAGVSQSPRYKVTKRGQDVALRCDPISGHVSLYWYRQALGQGPEFLTYFNYEAQQDKSGLPNDRFSAERPEGSISTLTIQRTEQRDSAMYRCASSPLHEQYFGPGTRLTVT.

The rearrangement joins TRBV27 to TRBJ2-1; 10 bases line up with TRBD2. The ends lost 4 bases at V and 0 bases at J; junction bases unmatched: 9. CDR3 length: 18 amino acids. CDR1 and CDR2 (germline): MNHEY, SMNVEV (reference sequence). Here the CDR3 reads CASSSGEAGGSSYNEQFF. The CDR3, as DNA: TGTGCCAGCAGTTCGGGGGAAGCGGGAGGGAGCTCCTACAATGAGCAGTTCTTC.

The V gene is TRBV7-8, the J gene TRBJ2-7, with D perhaps TRBD2 (6 bases). V dropped 3 bases and J dropped 6 bases, with 9 bases sitting between them. CDR1 is SGHVS, CDR2 FQNEAQ, per germline. This CDR3 region has 12 residues. In nucleotides, the CDR3 is TGTGCCAGCAGCTTCGCCGGGGGCGAGCAGTACTTC. Residues: CASSFAGGEQYF.

This CDR3 is CASSPERQRNYGYTF. Here the CDR3 DNA reads TGTGCCAGCAGTCCCGAACGACAGAGGAACTATGGCTACACCTTC. V usage is TRBV6-6 and J usage is TRBJ1-2; D may be TRBD1 (5 bases). Between the trimmed V and J ends, which lost 5 bases and 2 bases, there was a span of 15 bases. The germline V gene encodes CDR1 MNHNY and CDR2 SVGAGI (reference sequence). This CDR3 comprises 15 residues.

CDR3 sequence (DNA): TGTGCCAGCAGCAAACAGGGGATCTATGGCTACACCTTC. Amino acid sequence: CASSKQGIYGYTF. The J gene is TRBJ1-2, the V gene TRBV6-5; 7 bases line up with TRBD1. V shed 6 bases and J 4 bases; nucleotides not matched to a gene: 5. This CDR3 region has 13 residues. Germline assignment: CDR1 MNHEY and CDR2 SVGAGI.

This rearrangement joins TRBV12-3 or TRBV12-4 to TRBJ2-5; a possible D gene is TRBD2 (5 bases). V lost 8 bases to trimming and J lost 5 bases, with 15 bases between them. CDR3 length: 13 residues. CDR3 protein: CASSASERETQYF. The CDR3 bases are TGTGCCAGCTCCGCCTCGGAGCGGGAGACCCAGTACTTC.